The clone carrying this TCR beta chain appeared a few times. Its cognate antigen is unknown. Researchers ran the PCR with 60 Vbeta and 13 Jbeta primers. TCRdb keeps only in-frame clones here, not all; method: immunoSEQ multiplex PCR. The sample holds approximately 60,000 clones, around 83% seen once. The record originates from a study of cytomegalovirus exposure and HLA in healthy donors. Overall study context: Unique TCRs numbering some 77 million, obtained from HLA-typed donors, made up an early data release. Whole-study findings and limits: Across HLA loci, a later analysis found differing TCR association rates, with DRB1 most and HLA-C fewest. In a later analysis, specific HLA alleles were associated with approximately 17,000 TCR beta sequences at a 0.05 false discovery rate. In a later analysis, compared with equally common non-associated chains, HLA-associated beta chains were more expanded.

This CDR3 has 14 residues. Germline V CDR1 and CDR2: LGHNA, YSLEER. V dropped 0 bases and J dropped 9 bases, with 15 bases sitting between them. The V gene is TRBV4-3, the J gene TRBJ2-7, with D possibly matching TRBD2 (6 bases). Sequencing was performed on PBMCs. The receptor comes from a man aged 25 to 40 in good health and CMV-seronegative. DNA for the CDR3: TGCGCCAGCAGCCAAGACTCGGGACTCAGCGCGCAGTACTTC. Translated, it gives CASSQDSGLSAQYF.